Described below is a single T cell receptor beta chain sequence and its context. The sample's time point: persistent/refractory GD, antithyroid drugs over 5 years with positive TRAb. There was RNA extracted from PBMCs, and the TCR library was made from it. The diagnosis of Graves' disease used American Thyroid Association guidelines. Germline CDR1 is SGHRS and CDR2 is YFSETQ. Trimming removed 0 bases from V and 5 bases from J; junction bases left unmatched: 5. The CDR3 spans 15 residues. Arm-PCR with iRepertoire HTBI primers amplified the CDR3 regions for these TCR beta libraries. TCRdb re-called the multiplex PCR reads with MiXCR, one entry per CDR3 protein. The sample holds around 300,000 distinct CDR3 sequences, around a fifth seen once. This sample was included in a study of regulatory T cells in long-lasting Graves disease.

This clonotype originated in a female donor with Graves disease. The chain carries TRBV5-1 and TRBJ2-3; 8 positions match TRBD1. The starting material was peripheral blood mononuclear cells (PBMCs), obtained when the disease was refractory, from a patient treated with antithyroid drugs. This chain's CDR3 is CASSLGTGFEDTQYF. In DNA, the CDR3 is TGCGCCAGCAGCTTGGGGACAGGGTTTGAAGATACGCAGTATTTT.